Shown below are 25 T cell receptor beta chains from a single sample sequenced in a study of blood T cell repertoires in COVID-19. Data came from immunoSEQ multiplex PCR; TCRdb stores just in-frame clones and leaves some out. The repertoire holds about 220,000 clones, 85% to 90% seen once, with over 3% in the top ten. The sample taken for sequencing was PBMCs or T cells enriched from blood (not recorded which). The receptor set was obtained from a woman aged 18-29 years in a cohort exposed to, infected with or recovered from COVID-19 (not recorded which).

The genes are TRBV7-2 and TRBJ2-2; 7 bases fit TRBD2. CDR1 and CDR2 from the germline V gene are SGHTA and FQGNSA. This CDR3 region has 15 residues. After removal of 2 bases from V and 5 bases from J, the junction contained 5 bases not matched to a gene. CDR3 in amino acids: CASSLQGGPTGELFF. CDR3 sequence (DNA): TGTGCCAGCAGCTTACAGGGAGGGCCGACCGGGGAGCTGTTTTTT.

The chain is built from TRBV6-5 and TRBJ1-6; D gene uncertain. The CDR3 has 13 amino acids. Germline values: CDR1 MNHEY, CDR2 SVGAGI. V was shortened by 6 bases and J by 8 bases, with 11 bases between the two germline ends. CDR3 DNA sequence: TGTGCCAGCAGACGCCTCTTAGATTCACCCCTCCACTTT. It is translated as CASRRLLDSPLHF.

The chain uses TRBV7-9 and TRBJ1-5; TRBD1 might be the D (5 bases). Germline-derived CDR1 and CDR2 are SEHNR and FQNEAQ (reference sequence). CDR3 size: 14 residues. V gave up 3 bases and J gave up 7 bases, with 13 bases separating them. The CDR3 spells CASSFGGVVQPQHF. The CDR3 DNA follows: TGTGCCAGCAGCTTTGGGGGGGTCGTCCAGCCCCAGCATTTT.

The chain recombines TRBV28 with TRBJ1-5; TRBD1 matches at 8 bases. The V gene's germline CDR1 is MDHEN and CDR2 SYDVKM. The CDR3 totals 15 residues. Trimming took 3 bases from V and 0 from J; bases not matched to a gene: 1. The CDR3 DNA sequence: TGTGCCAGCAGTTTGACAGGGGCTAGCAATCAGCCCCAGCATTTT. Translated, it gives CASSLTGASNQPQHF.

The chain links TRBV20-1 to TRBJ2-3; 8 bases fit TRBD2. Germline-derived CDR1 and CDR2 are DFQATT and SNEGSKA (reference sequence). CDR3 size: 14 residues. V lost 3 bases, J lost 4 bases, and 6 bases stayed unmatched. The CDR3 nucleotides read TGCAGTGCTAGTGGCGGGGGGAGAGCAGATACGCAGTATTTT. This sequence encodes CSASGGGRADTQYF.

This chain uses TRBV2 with TRBJ2-5, with 11 positions matching TRBD1. Germline lookup yields CDR1 SNHLY and CDR2 FYNNEI. After removal of 3 bases from V and 5 bases from J, the junction contained 5 bases not matched to a gene. There are 15 residues in the CDR3. This CDR3 is CASSDGQGADETQYF. The CDR3 region has the DNA TGTGCCAGCAGTGACGGACAGGGGGCAGATGAGACCCAGTACTTC.

This clone was recorded only once. This rearrangement joins TRBV7-2 to TRBJ1-2; TRBD1 matches at 12 bases. The CDR3 spans 14 residues. Germline V gene lookup returns CDR1 SGHTA and CDR2 FQGNSA. V trimming: 5 bases; J trimming: 5 bases; junction bases outside the gene matches: 3. CDR3 DNA: TGTGCCAGCAGCCGGGACAGGGGGCCTTATGGCTACACCTTC. It yields the protein CASSRDRGPYGYTF.

This clone appeared a few times. The chain employs TRBV4-1 and TRBJ2-5, with 10 bases that match TRBD1. Per germline, CDR1 MGHRA and CDR2 YSYEKL. With 0 bases clipped from V and 4 bases from J, the junction kept 8 bases outside the gene matches. There are 17 residues in the CDR3. CDR3 residues: CASSQELGTGARETQYF. The DNA of the CDR3 is TGCGCCAGCAGCCAAGAGCTGGGGACAGGGGCTCGAGAGACCCAGTACTTC.

CDR3 in DNA: TGTGCCAGCAGTTTTCAGCGCCGGGCCTACGAGCAGTACTTC. This sequence encodes CASSFQRRAYEQYF. This chain uses TRBV6-6 with TRBJ2-7; the D is unclear. The CDR3 contains 14 residues. The germline CDR1 and CDR2 sequences are MNHNY and SVGAGI (reference sequence). V lost 4 bases and J 2 bases, leaving 12 bases between the germline ends.

The chain joins TRBV11-1 to TRBJ2-1; 7 nucleotides line up with TRBD2. Germline V CDR1 and CDR2: SGHAT, FQDESV (reference sequence). Trimming cost V 7 bases and J 6 bases; bases outside gene matches: 12. The CDR3 sequence is 15 residues long. As DNA, the CDR3 is TGTGCCAGCACCACCCCCCCCCTAGCGGTCAATGAGCAGTTCTTC. This codes for CASTTPPLAVNEQFF. The variable domain in full, completed from reference TRBV11-1 and TRBJ2-1, reads EAEVAQSPRYKITEKSQAVAFWCDPISGHATLYWYRQILGQGPELLVQFQDESVVDDSQLPKDRFSAERLKGVDSTLKIQPAELGDSAMYLCASTTPPLAVNEQFFGPGTRLTVL.

This chain connects TRBV30 to TRBJ1-1; 7 bases line up with TRBD1. Looked up from germline, CDR1 is GTSNPN and CDR2 is SVGIG (reference sequence). This CDR3 has 15 residues. With 5 bases clipped from V and 0 bases from J, the junction kept 9 bases outside the gene matches. The CDR3 nucleotides are TGTGCCTGGGGACAGGACTCTGTGGTGAACACTGAAGCTTTCTTT. It specifies CAWGQDSVVNTEAFF. The complete variable domain, with remaining parts taken from reference TRBV30 and TRBJ1-1, reads SQTIHQWPATLVQPVGSPLSLECTVEGTSNPNLYWYRQAAGRGLQLLFYSVGIGQISSEVPQNLSASRPQDRQFILSSKKLLLSDSGFYLCAWGQDSVVNTEAFFGQGTRLTVV.

The chain uses TRBV6-1 and TRBJ1-6, with D tentatively TRBD1 (5 bases). V gave up 3 bases and J gave up 8 bases, with 8 bases separating them. Germline CDR1 and CDR2: MNHNS and SASEGT. This CDR3 contains 13 residues. Here the CDR3 reads CASSDRADSPLHF. CDR3 sequence (DNA): TGTGCCAGCAGTGACAGGGCGGATTCACCCCTCCACTTT.

The V gene is TRBV29-1, the J gene TRBJ1-2, with unresolved D. Deletions cut 3 bases from V and 11 bases from J, with 19 bases between. The CDR3 contains 13 residues. Germline-derived CDR1 and CDR2 are SQVTM and ANQGSEA. CDR3 DNA: TGCAGCGTTGAGCAATCGACGGCCCTAGAGTACACCTTC. The encoded protein is CSVEQSTALEYTF.

J is TRBJ2-1 and V is TRBV11-2; 9 positions agree with TRBD2. J was trimmed by 8 bases and V by 3 bases; bases with no gene match: 11. In germline, CDR1 is SGHAT, CDR2 FQNNGV. This CDR3 has 16 amino acids. The chain's CDR3 is CASSLGGRAENDEQFF. The CDR3 coding sequence is TGTGCCAGCAGCTTGGGCGGGAGGGCCGAAAATGATGAGCAGTTCTTC.

This clone was seen a handful of times. The rearrangement uses TRBV30 and TRBJ2-7; possible D gene TRBD2, 5 bases. V was shortened by 1 base and J by 1 base, with 5 bases between the two germline ends. The CDR3 is made up of 12 amino acids. CDR1 and CDR2 from the germline V gene are GTSNPN and SVGIG (reference sequence). The chain's CDR3 is CAWSGESYEQYF. As DNA, the CDR3 is TGTGCCTGGAGTGGGGAGTCCTACGAGCAGTACTTC. Looking up the rest from reference TRBV30 and TRBJ2-7 gives the full variable domain: SQTIHQWPATLVQPVGSPLSLECTVEGTSNPNLYWYRQAAGRGLQLLFYSVGIGQISSEVPQNLSASRPQDRQFILSSKKLLLSDSGFYLCAWSGESYEQYFGPGTRLTVT.

The rearrangement uses TRBV28 and TRBJ2-3, with 13 bases aligning to TRBD2. The ends lost 9 bases at V and 5 bases at J; junction bases unmatched: 17. Per germline, CDR1 MDHEN and CDR2 SYDVKM. The CDR3 has 18 residues. The CDR3 region is CASTPPDGLAGVGDTQYF. CDR3 sequence (DNA): TGTGCCAGTACACCCCCGGATGGACTAGCGGGAGTGGGAGATACGCAGTATTTT.

The rearrangement links TRBV28 to TRBJ1-6; D ambiguous. The germline V gene encodes CDR1 MDHEN and CDR2 SYDVKM. With 6 bases removed from V and 7 bases from J, the gap between germline ends came to 13 bases. This CDR3 has 14 amino acids. DNA for the CDR3: TGTGCCAGCAGAGACTGGGTAGCAAATTCACCCCTCCACTTT. Encoded protein: CASRDWVANSPLHF.

The sample holds many counts of this clone. The chain links TRBV7-9 to TRBJ1-6; 7 bases fit TRBD1. Germline trimming cut 3 bases from V and 5 bases from J; bases unmatched to any gene: 7. This CDR3 comprises 16 residues. Germline loops: CDR1 SEHNR, CDR2 FQNEAQ (reference sequence). CDR3 DNA: TGTGCCAGCAGCTTTGACAGGGCTGATAATAATTCACCCCTCCACTTT. Amino acids: CASSFDRADNNSPLHF.

This chain links TRBV2 with TRBJ2-7; D is perhaps TRBD1 (6 bases). Between the trimmed V and J ends, which lost 7 bases and 1 base, there was a span of 17 bases. CDR3 size: 15 residues. The germline CDR1 and CDR2 sequences are SNHLY and FYNNEI. This CDR3 reads CASTERRGTSYEQYF. The CDR3 DNA sequence: TGTGCCAGCACCGAGCGTAGGGGGACGTCCTACGAGCAGTACTTC.

The V and J genes are TRBV3-1 (or the pseudogene TRBV3-2) and TRBJ1-6, with D perhaps TRBD1 (5 bases). Germline V lookup: CDR1 LGHDT, CDR2 YNNKEL (reference sequence). CDR3 size: 15 residues. V lost 1 base and J 8 bases, leaving 12 bases between the germline ends. The CDR3 is CASSQVAAGHSPLHF. The CDR3 region has the DNA TGTGCCAGCAGCCAAGTAGCCGCAGGGCATTCACCCCTCCACTTT.

V usage is TRBV19 and J usage is TRBJ2-5, with 11 positions matching TRBD2. The length of the CDR3 is 18 residues. The ends lost 3 bases at V and 4 bases at J; junction bases unmatched: 13. The germline CDR1 and CDR2 sequences are LNHDA and SQIVND (reference sequence). The CDR3 reads CASSITSGGPGWPETQYF. CDR3 coding DNA: TGTGCCAGTAGTATTACTAGCGGGGGCCCAGGGTGGCCAGAGACCCAGTACTTC.

The chain links TRBV29-1 to TRBJ2-1; a weak D match, TRBD2 (6 bases). Germline V gene sequence: CDR1 SQVTM, CDR2 ANQGSEA. The CDR3 runs to 16 residues. Trimming stripped 3 bases from V and 0 bases from J, with 15 bases between. CDR3 in DNA: TGCAGCGTTGATAGAGGCCGGGAGAGCTCCTACAATGAGCAGTTCTTC. This translates into CSVDRGRESSYNEQFF.

The rearrangement uses TRBV28 and TRBJ1-4; D is unresolved. Germline assignment: CDR1 MDHEN and CDR2 SYDVKM. Deletions cut 2 bases from V and 0 bases from J, with 13 bases between. The CDR3 is 17 residues long. The CDR3 DNA reads TGTGCCAGCAGTTTAGGGAAGGAGGTCGCAACTAATGAAAAACTGTTTTTT. Encoded protein: CASSLGKEVATNEKLFF. Combining the CDR3 with reference TRBV28 and TRBJ1-4 gives the whole variable domain DVKVTQSSRYLVKRTGEKVFLECVQDMDHENMFWYRQDPGLGLRLIYFSYDVKMKEKGDIPEGYSVSREKKERFSLILESASTNQTSMYLCASSLGKEVATNEKLFFGSGTQLSVL.

The chain couples TRBV28 to TRBJ2-1; 9 positions match TRBD2. The CDR3 consists of 15 residues. V was clipped by 5 bases and J by 3 bases; unmatched bases: 5. The germline gives CDR1 MDHEN, CDR2 SYDVKM. CDR3: CASSASGGYYNEQFF. The CDR3 DNA reads as TGTGCCAGCAGTGCCAGCGGGGGGTACTACAATGAGCAGTTCTTC.

The V call is TRBV4-1, the J call TRBJ1-5; D might be TRBD1 (5 bases). CDR1 is MGHRA, CDR2 YSYEKL, per germline. The CDR3 contains 18 residues. Trimming cost V 0 bases and J 1 base, with 16 bases left between them. CDR3 DNA sequence: TGCGCCAGCAGCCAAGAAGAGGGGTGGGGGGTGAGCAATCAGCCCCAGCATTTT. Translating it yields CASSQEEGWGVSNQPQHF.